The present entry profiles one TCR beta chain with its context. Antigen unknown. TCRdb re-analysed the reads in MiXCR, keeping a single row per CDR3 protein. The repertoire holds about 68,000 distinct CDR3 sequences, with 22% as singletons. This specimen comes from a study of T cell repertoires in cytomegalovirus infection. Study background: Both CMV infection and a matching HLA type were indicated by public TCR beta signatures.

Study-wide points: CMV-specific HLA-C-restricted TCR beta clonotypes dominated the ex vivo response. The cumulative frequency of public TCR beta families identified carriers of CMV plus the relevant HLA.

V was pared by 3 bases and J by 5 bases, with 16 bases of the junction left unmatched. The CDR3 sequence is 18 residues long. The clonotype originates from a human donor in good health (CMV status not recorded). Some clones in this sample may be carry-over from other donors' samples. Sequenced: PBMCs, sequenced either directly or after in vitro stimulation (not recorded which). The chain links TRBV12-3 or TRBV12-4 to TRBJ2-1; TRBD2 agrees at 7 bases. The CDR3 DNA follows: TGTGCCAGCAGTTTTTATGTTGGCGGGAGCCTCATCCACAATGAGCAGTTCTTC. Translating gives CASSFYVGGSLIHNEQFF.